The T cell receptor beta chain under discussion was sequenced for a study of lymphopenia after photon versus proton radiotherapy. Study-wide findings and caveats: Post-nadir TCR diversity decline inversely tracked overall survival among those who died. Authors raise, but do not show, better survival with proton therapy.

Some clones are missing from TCRdb's copy, which holds only in-frame ones; the method was immunoSEQ multiplex PCR. The table includes about 68,000 clones, around 90% detected once. About this clone itself: The antigen is unknown.

The origin of this receptor is a woman in her sixties or seventies with pancreatic cancer. This material consisted of peripheral blood, taken from a patient treated with photon-based radiotherapy.

The CDR3 here is CASSLVGDHEQYF. CDR3 bases: TGTGCCAGCAGCTTAGTTGGGGACCACGAGCAGTACTTC. The chain employs TRBV7-8 and TRBJ2-7; D possibly matches TRBD1 or TRBD2 (5 bases each). The CDR3 consists of 13 residues. Germline V gene sequence: CDR1 SGHVS, CDR2 FQNEAQ. Trimming pared 1 base from V and 5 bases from J, leaving 9 bases between.